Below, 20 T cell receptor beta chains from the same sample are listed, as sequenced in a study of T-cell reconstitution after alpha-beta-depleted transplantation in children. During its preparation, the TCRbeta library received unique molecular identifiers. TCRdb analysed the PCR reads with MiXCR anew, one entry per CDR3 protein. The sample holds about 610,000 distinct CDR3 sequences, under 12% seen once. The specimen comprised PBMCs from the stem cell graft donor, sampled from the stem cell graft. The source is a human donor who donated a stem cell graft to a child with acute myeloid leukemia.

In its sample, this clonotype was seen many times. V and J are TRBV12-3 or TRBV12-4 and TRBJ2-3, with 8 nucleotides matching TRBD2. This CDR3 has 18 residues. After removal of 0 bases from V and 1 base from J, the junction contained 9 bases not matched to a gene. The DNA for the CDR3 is TGTGCCAGCAGTTTAGCTCCCCTTGGAGCGGGGGGCACAGATACGCAGTATTTT. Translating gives CASSLAPLGAGGTDTQYF.

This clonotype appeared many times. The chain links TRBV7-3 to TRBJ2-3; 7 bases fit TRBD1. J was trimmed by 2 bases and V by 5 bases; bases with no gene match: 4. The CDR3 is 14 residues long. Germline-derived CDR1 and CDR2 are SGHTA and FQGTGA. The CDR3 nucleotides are TGTGCCAGCAGCCCGGGACAGATCACAGATACGCAGTATTTT. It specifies CASSPGQITDTQYF.

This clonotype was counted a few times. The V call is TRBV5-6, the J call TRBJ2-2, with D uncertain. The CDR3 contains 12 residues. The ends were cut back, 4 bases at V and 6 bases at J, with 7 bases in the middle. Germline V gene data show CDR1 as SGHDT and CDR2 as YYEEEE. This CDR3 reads CASSLMPGELFF. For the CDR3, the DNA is TGTGCCAGCAGCCTAATGCCCGGGGAGCTGTTTTTT.

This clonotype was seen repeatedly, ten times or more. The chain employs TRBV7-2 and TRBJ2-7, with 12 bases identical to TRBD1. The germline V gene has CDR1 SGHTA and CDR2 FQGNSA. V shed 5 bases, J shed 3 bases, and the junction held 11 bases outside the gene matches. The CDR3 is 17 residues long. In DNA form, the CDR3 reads TGTGCCAGCAGCCGACAATCCGGGACAGGGGGCGGCTACGAGCAGTACTTC. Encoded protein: CASSRQSGTGGGYEQYF.

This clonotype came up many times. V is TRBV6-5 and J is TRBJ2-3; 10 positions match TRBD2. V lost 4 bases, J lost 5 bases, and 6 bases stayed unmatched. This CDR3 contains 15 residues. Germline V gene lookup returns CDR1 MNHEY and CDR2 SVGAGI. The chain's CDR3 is CASSSLAGGGDTQYF. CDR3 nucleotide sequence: TGTGCCAGCAGTTCTTTAGCGGGAGGAGGAGATACGCAGTATTTT.

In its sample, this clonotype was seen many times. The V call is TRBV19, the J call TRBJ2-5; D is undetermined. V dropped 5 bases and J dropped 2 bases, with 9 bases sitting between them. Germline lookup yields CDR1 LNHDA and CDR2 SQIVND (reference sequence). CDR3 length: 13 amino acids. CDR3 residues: CASSLRLQETQYF. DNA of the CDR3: TGTGCCAGTAGTTTAAGGTTACAAGAGACCCAGTACTTC.

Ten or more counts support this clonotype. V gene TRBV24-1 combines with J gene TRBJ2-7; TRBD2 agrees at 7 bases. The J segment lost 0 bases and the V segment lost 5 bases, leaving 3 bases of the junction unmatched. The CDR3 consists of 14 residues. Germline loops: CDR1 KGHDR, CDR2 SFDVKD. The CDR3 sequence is CATSVGGSSYEQYF. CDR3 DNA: TGTGCCACCAGTGTGGGCGGGAGCTCCTACGAGCAGTACTTC.

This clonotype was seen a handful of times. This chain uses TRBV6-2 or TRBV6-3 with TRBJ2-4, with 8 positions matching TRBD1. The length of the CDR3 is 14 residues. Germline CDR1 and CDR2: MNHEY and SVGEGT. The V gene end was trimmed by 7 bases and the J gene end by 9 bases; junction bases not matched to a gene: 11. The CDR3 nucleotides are TGTGCCAGCACCAAAACCGGGACAGGTCGCATTCAGTACTTC. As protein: CASTKTGTGRIQYF.

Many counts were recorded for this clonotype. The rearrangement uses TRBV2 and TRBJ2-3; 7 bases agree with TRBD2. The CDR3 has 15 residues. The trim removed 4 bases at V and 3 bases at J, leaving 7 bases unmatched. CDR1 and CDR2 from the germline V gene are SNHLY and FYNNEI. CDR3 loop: CASSGGEGRTDTQYF. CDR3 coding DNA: TGTGCCAGCAGTGGAGGGGAGGGGAGAACAGATACGCAGTATTTT. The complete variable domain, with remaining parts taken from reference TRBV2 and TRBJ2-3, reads EPEVTQTPSHQVTQMGQEVILRCVPISNHLYFYWYRQILGQKVEFLVSFYNNEISEKSEIFDDQFSVERPDGSNFTLKIRSTKLEDSAMYFCASSGGEGRTDTQYFGPGTRLTVL.

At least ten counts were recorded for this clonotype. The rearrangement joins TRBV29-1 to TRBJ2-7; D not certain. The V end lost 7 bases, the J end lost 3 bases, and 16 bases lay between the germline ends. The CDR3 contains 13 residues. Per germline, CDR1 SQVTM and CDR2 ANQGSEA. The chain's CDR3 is CSARFRLRYEQYF. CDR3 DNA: TGCAGCGCTAGGTTTAGGCTGCGCTACGAGCAGTACTTC.

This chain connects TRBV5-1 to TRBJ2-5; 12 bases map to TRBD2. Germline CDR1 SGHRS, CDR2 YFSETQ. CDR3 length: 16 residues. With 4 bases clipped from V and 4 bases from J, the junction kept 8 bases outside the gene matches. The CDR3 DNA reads TGCGCCAGCAGCCAGACTAGCGGGAGAAGGGGAGAGACCCAGTACTTC. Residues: CASSQTSGRRGETQYF.

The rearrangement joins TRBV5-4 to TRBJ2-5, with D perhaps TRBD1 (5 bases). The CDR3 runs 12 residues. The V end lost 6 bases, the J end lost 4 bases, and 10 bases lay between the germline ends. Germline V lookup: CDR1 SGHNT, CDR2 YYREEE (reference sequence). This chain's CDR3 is CASKRRGETQYF. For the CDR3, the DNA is TGTGCCAGCAAACGAAGGGGAGAGACCCAGTACTTC.

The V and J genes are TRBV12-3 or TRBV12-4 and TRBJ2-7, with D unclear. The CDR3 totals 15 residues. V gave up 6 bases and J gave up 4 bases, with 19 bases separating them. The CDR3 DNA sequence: TGTGCCAGCAGCCGACGGGCCATGGAGTTGTACGAGCAGTACTTC. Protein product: CASSRRAMELYEQYF.

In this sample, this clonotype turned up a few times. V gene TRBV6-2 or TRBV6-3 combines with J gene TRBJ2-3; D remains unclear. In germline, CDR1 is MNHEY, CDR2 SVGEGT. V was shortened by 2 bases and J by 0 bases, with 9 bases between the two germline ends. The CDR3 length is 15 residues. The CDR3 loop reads CASSYAVGSTDTQYF. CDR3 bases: TGTGCCAGCAGTTACGCGGTTGGGAGCACAGATACGCAGTATTTT.

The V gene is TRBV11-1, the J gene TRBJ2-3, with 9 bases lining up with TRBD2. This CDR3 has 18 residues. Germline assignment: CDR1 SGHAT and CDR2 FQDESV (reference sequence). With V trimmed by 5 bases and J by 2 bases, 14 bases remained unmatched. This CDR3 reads CASSASGEREADTDTQYF. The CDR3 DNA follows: TGTGCCAGCAGCGCGAGTGGGGAGCGGGAGGCCGACACAGATACGCAGTATTTT.

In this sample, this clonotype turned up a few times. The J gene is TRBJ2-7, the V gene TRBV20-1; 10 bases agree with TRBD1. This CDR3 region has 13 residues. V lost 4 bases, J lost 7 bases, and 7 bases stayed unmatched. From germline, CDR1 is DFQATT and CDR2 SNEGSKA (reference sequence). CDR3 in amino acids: CSAKGTGVGEQYF. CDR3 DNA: TGCAGTGCTAAGGGGACAGGGGTGGGGGAGCAGTACTTC.

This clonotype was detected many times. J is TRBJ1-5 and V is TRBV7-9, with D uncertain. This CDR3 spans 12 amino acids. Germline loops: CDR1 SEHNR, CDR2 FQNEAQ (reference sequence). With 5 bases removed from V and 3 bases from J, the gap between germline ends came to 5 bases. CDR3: CASSPTNQPQHF. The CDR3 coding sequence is TGTGCCAGCAGCCCCACCAATCAGCCCCAGCATTTT.

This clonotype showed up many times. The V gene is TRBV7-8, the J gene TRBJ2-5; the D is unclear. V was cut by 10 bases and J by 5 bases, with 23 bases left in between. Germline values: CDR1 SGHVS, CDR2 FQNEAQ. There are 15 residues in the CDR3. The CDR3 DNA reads TGTGCCAACCCCAAGGAGACAATAATTCGGGAGACCCAGTACTTC. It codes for CANPKETIIRETQYF.

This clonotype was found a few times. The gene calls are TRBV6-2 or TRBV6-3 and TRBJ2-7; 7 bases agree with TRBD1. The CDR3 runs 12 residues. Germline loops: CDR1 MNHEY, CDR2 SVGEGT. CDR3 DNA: TGTACCGTGGGGGACAGCTCCTACGAGCAGTACTTC. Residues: CTVGDSSYEQYF.

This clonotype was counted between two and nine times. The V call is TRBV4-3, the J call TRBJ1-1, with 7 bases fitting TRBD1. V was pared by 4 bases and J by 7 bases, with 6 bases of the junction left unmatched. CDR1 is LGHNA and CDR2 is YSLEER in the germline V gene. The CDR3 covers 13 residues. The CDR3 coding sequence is TGCGCCAGCAGCCCCGGACAGGAGGGTGAAGCTTTCTTT. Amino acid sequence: CASSPGQEGEAFF.